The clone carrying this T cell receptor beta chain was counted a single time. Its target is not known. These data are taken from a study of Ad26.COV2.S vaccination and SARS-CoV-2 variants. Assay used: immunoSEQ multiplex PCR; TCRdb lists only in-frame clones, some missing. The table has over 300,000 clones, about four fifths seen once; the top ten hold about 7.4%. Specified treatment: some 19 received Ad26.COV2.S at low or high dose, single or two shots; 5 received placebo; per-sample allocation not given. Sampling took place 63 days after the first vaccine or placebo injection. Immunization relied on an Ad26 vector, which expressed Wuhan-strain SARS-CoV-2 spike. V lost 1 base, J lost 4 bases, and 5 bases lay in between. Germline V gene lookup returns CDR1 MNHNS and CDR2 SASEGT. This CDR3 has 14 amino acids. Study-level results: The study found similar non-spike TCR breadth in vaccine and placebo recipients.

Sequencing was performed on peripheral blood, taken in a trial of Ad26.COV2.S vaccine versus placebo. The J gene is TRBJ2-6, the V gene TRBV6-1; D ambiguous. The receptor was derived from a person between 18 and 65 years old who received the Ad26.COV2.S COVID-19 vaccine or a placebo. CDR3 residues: CASSEVRGANVLTF. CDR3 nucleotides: TGTGCCAGCAGTGAAGTTAGGGGGGCCAACGTCCTGACTTTC.